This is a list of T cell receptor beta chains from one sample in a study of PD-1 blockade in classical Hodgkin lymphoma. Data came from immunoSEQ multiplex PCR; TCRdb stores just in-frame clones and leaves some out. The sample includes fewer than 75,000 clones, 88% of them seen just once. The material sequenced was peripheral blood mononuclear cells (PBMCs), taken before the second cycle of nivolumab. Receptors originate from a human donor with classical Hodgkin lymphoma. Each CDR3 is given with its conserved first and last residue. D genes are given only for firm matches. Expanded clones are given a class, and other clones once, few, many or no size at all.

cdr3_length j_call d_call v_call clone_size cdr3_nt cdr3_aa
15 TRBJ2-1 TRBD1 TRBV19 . TGTGCCAGTAGTATAGAGGACAGGGAAGCTAATGAGCAGTTCTTC CASSIEDREANEQFF
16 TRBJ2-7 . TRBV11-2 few TGTGCCAGCAGCTTCTCAGGGGCAACCCTATCCTACGAGCAGTACTTC CASSFSGATLSYEQYF
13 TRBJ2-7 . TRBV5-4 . TGTGCCAGCAGCTTGGACAGACTCTACGAGCAGTACTTC CASSLDRLYEQYF
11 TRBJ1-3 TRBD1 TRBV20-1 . TGCAGTGGGGGACAGGGAAACACCATATATTTT CSGGQGNTIYF
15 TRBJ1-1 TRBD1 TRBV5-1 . TGCGCCAGCAGCTCCCGGCAGGGGGCATACACTGAAGCTTTCTTT CASSSRQGAYTEAFF
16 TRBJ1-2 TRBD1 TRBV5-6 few TGTGCCAGCAGCCGGCCCGACAGGGCGGGAGCCGGCGGCTACACCTTC CASSRPDRAGAGGYTF
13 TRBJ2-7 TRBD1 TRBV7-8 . TGTGCCAGCAGCTTAATAGGGGGCCTCGAGCAGTACTTC CASSLIGGLEQYF
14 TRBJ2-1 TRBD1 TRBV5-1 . TGCGCCAGCGGTGGACAGGGCACCTACAATGAGCAGTTCTTC CASGGQGTYNEQFF
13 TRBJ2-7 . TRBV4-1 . TGCGCCAGCAGCCCACCTGGGCCTTACGAGCAGTACTTC CASSPPGPYEQYF
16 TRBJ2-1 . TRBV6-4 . TGTGCCAGCAGTGACTCATTCCTGGCATCCTACAATGAGCAGTTCTTC CASSDSFLASYNEQFF
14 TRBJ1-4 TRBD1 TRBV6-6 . TGTGCCAGCAGTCGAGACAGGGGGCTTGAAAAACTGTTTTTT CASSRDRGLEKLFF
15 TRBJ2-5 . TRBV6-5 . TGTGCCAGCAGTTACTCGAAATTGTCGGGGGAGACCCAGTACTTC CASSYSKLSGETQYF
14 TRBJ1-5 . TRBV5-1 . TGCGCCAGCAGCTTAGAAGGGGGTCTTCAGCCCCAGCATTTT CASSLEGGLQPQHF
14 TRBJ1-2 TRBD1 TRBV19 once TGTGCCAGTCGACAGGGAATGACTAACTATGGCTACACCTTC CASRQGMTNYGYTF
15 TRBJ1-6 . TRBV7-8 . TGTGCCAGCAGCTTACTCAGGGCGGGGAATTCACCCCTCCACTTT CASSLLRAGNSPLHF
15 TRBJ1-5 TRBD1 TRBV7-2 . TGTGCCAGCAGCGACACAGGGGGGCCTACTCAGCCCCAGCATTTT CASSDTGGPTQPQHF
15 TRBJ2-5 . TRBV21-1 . TGTGCCAGCAGCAAAGTAGTGTACCACCAGGAGACCCAGTACTTC CASSKVVYHQETQYF
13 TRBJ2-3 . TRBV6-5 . TGTGCCACGAGGGGGGAAAGCACAGATACGCAGTATTTT CATRGESTDTQYF
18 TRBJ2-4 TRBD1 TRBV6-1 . TGTGCCAGCAGTGGGCGGGACAGGGATAATCTAGCCAAAAACATTCAGTACTTC CASSGRDRDNLAKNIQYF
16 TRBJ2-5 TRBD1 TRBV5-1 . TGCGCCAGCAGCCGGGGACAGGGGTTGGGGTCAGAGACCCAGTACTTC CASSRGQGLGSETQYF
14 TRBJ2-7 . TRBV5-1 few TGCGCCAGCAGCTTGGTGCTTAGCTCCTACGAGCAGTACTTC CASSLVLSSYEQYF
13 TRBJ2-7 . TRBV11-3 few TGTGCCAGCAGCTTTAGTCACGGCTACGAGCAGTACTTC CASSFSHGYEQYF
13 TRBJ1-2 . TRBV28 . TGTGCCAGCAGTTCCCTGGGGGCGGGTGGCTACACCTTC CASSSLGAGGYTF
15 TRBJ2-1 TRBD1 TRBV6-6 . TGTGCCAGCAGTGATGGACAGGATCGGGTCAATGAGCAGTTCTTC CASSDGQDRVNEQFF
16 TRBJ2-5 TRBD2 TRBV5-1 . TGCGCCAGCAGCGCCCTGGGACTAGCGGGGCCTAAGACCCAGTACTTC CASSALGLAGPKTQYF
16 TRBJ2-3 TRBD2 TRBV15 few TGTGCCACCAGCAGAGATGTGGCGGGGGGGCCAGATACGCAGTATTTT CATSRDVAGGPDTQYF
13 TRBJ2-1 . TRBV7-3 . TGTGCCAGCAGCTTAACGCAGTACAATGAGCAGTTCTTC CASSLTQYNEQFF
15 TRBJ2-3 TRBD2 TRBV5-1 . TGCGCCAGCAGCCCTAGCGGGGGACACACAGATACGCAGTATTTT CASSPSGGHTDTQYF
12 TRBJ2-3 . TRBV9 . TGTGCCAGCAGCGTTTTGTCAGATACGCAGTATTTT CASSVLSDTQYF
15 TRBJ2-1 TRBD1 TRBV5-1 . TGCGCCAGCAGCTTGACAGGGGGGACATACAATGAGCAGTTCTTC CASSLTGGTYNEQFF
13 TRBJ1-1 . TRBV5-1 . TGCGCCAGCAGCTTGGCCGGGAACACTGAAGCTTTCTTT CASSLAGNTEAFF
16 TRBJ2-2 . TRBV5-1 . TGCGCCAGCAGCTTGAGGATAGCGGAGGGCACCGGGGAGCTGTTTTTT CASSLRIAEGTGELFF
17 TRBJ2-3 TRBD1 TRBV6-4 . TGTGCCAGCAGTGCCTCCGTGACAGGGGTCGGCACAGATACGCAGTATTTT CASSASVTGVGTDTQYF
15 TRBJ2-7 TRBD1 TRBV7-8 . TGTGCCAGCAGCTACCACAGGGGTAGCCCCTACGAGCAGTACTTC CASSYHRGSPYEQYF
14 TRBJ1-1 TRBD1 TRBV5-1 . TGCGCCAGCAGCGGGGGGACAGGGAGGACTGAAGCTTTCTTT CASSGGTGRTEAFF
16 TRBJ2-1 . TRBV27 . TGTGCCAGCTCCTTGGGGGGGGGCGGCTCCTACAATGAGCAGTTCTTC CASSLGGGGSYNEQFF
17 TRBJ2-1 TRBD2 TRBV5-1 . TGCGCCAGCAGCTTGATCCCCTCTAGCGGGGGGGCTGACGGGCAGTTCTTC CASSLIPSSGGADGQFF
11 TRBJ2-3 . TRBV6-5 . TGTGCCAGCAGTTGGCTAGATACGCAGTATTTT CASSWLDTQYF
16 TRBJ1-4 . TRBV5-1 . TGCGCCAGCAGCTTGGCTGCGGAAAGTGGGAGTGAAAAACTGTTTTTT CASSLAAESGSEKLFF
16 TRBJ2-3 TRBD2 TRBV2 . TGTGCCAGCAGTGGTGGGACTAGCGCTCGCACAGATACGCAGTATTTT CASSGGTSARTDTQYF
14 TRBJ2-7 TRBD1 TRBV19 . TGTGCCAGTAGTCTGGGACAGGGAGTCTACGAGCAGTACTTC CASSLGQGVYEQYF
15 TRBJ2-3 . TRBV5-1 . TGCGCCAGCAGTTCCCAGGGGGGCCCCACAGATACGCAGTATTTT CASSSQGGPTDTQYF
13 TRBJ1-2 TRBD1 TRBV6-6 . TGTGCCAGCAGCTCGGACAGGGGGTATGGCTACACCTTC CASSSDRGYGYTF
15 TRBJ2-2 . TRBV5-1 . TGCGCCAGCAGCTTGGGCCGGGCGGGCACCGGGGAGCTGTTTTTT CASSLGRAGTGELFF
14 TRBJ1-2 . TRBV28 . TGTGCCCTACAACTCCGGACACCAGACTATGGCTACACCTTC CALQLRTPDYGYTF
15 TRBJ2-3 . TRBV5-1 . TGCGCCAGCAGCTTGGACGGGGGCGGCACAGATACGCAGTATTTT CASSLDGGGTDTQYF
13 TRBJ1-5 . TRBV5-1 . TGCGCCAGCAGCTCGCAGGTGGACCAGCCCCAGCATTTT CASSSQVDQPQHF
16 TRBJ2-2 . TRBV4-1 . TGCGCCAGCAGCCGTTCCGGGACTCCGAACACCGGGGAGCTGTTTTTT CASSRSGTPNTGELFF
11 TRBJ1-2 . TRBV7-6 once TGTGCCAGCAGACAGAACGGGAACTACACCTTC CASRQNGNYTF
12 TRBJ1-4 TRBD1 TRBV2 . TGTGCCAGTAAGAGACAGGGGGACAAACTGTTTTTT CASKRQGDKLFF
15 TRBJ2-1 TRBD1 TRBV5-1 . TGCGCCAGCAGCGTACTCCAGGGGGCCAACAATGAGCAGTTCTTC CASSVLQGANNEQFF
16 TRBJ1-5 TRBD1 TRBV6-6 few TGTGCCAGCAGTTCGCCAGACAGGGACTCGAATCAGCCCCAGCATTTT CASSSPDRDSNQPQHF
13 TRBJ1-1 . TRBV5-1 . TGCGCCAGCAGCTCGGACAAGAACACTGAAGCTTTCTTT CASSSDKNTEAFF
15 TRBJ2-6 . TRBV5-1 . TGCGCCAGCAGCACCCAGGGCTCTGGGGCCAACGTCCTGACTTTC CASSTQGSGANVLTF